This note documents a single TCR beta chain sequence. Its cognate antigen is unknown. Caucasian individuals from Russia who were healthy and aged 6 to 90 acted as donors. The CDR3 totals 17 residues. A second PCR of about 7 to 11 cycles used a sample-barcoded 5' primer and a J-beta primer mix. There were at least 3 million CDR3-containing paired-end reads obtained from each sample. TCRdb independently ran MiXCR on the 5' RACE reads; one entry per CDR3 protein. The sample has more than 1 million distinct CDR3 sequences; roughly 45% are singletons. This sample stems from a study of blood T cells in healthy people across ages. General study results and limits: Unsorted PBMC input precluded a conclusive naive versus antigen-experienced comparison.

This chain uses TRBV21-1 with TRBJ1-5; TRBD1, as called in the table, went unchecked against the DNA. TRBV21-1 is annotated as a pseudogene. Sequencing was carried out using blood. This clonotype originated in a woman in her fifties or sixties in good health. This chain's CDR3 is CASRFPDRGLGNQPQHF. In nucleotides, the CDR3 is TGTGCCAGCAGATTTCCCGATCGGGGGCTTGGCAATCAGCCCCAGCATTTT.